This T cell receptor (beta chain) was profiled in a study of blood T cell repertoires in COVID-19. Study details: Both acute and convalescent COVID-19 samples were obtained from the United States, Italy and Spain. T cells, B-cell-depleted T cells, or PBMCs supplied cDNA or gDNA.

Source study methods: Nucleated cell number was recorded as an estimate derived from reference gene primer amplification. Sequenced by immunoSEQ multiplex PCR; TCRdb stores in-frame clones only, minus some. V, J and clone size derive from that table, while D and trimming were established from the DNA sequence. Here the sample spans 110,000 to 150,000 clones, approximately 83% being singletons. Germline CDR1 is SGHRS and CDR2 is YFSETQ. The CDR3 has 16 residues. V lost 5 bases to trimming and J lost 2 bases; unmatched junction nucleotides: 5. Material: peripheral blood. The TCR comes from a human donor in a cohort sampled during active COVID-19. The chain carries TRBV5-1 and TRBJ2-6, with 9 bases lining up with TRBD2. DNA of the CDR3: TGCGCCAGCAGTCTAAGCGGGGGGCCTGGGGCCAACGTCCTGACTTTC. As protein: CASSLSGGPGANVLTF.